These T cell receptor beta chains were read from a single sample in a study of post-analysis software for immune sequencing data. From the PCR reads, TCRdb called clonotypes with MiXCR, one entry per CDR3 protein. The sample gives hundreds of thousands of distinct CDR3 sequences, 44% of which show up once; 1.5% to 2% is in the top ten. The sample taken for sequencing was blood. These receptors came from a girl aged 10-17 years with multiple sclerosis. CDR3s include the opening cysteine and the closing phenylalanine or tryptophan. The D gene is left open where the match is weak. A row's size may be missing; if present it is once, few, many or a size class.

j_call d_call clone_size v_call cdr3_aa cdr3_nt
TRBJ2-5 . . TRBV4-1 CASSQEALDGETQYF TGCGCCAGCAGCCAGGAGGCACTAGACGGCGAGACCCAGTACTTC
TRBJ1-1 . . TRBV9 CASSVPDGMNTEAFF TGTGCCAGCAGCGTCCCAGACGGCATGAACACTGAAGCTTTCTTT
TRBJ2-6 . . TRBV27 CASSFRPGRISGANVLTF TGTGCCAGCAGTTTTCGCCCGGGACGGATCTCTGGGGCCAACGTCCTGACTTTC
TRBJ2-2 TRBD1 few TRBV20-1 CSAQGQGSYTGELFF TGCAGTGCCCAGGGACAGGGTTCGTACACCGGGGAGCTGTTTTTT
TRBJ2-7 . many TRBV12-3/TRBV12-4 CASSLGPPYEQYF TGTGCCAGCAGTTTGGGACCCCCTTACGAGCAGTACTTC
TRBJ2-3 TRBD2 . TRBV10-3 CAISDPGSGNESPQYF TGTGCCATCAGTGACCCCGGGAGCGGGAATGAGTCTCCGCAGTATTTT
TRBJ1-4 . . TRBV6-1 CASRNTLTNAPLMEKLFF TGTGCCAGCAGAAACACTCTAACGAACGCCCCCCTAATGGAAAAACTGTTTTTT
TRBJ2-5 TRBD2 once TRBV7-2 CASSLTSGGNLWTQYF TGTGCCAGCAGCTTAACTAGCGGGGGGAACCTTTGGACCCAGTACTTC
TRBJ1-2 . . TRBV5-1 CASSLLRGGGYTF TGCGCCAGCAGCTTGCTCCGGGGAGGAGGCTACACCTTC
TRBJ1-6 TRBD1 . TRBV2 CASSGDSHNSPLHF TGTGCCAGCAGTGGGGACAGTCATAATTCACCCCTCCACTTT